This T cell receptor (beta chain) was found in a study of T cell changes during pregnancy in multiple sclerosis. Some clones are missing from TCRdb's copy, which holds only in-frame ones; the method was immunoSEQ multiplex PCR. The table lists around 56,000 clones, roughly nine tenths of them singletons. Only one count was recorded for this clone. The CDR3 is 15 amino acids. The germline V and J ends were trimmed by 3 bases and 9 bases, with 18 bases remaining between them. The V gene's germline CDR1 is KGHSH and CDR2 LQKENI. The rearrangement uses TRBV18 and TRBJ2-1; the D is unclear. Sequences were derived from peripheral blood, sampled in the third trimester of pregnancy. This receptor was obtained from a female donor in good health, enrolled as a control in a pregnancy study. CDR3 region: CASSPTYSALTEQFF. CDR3 nucleotides: TGTGCCAGCTCACCTACGTACAGTGCCCTCACTGAGCAGTTCTTC.